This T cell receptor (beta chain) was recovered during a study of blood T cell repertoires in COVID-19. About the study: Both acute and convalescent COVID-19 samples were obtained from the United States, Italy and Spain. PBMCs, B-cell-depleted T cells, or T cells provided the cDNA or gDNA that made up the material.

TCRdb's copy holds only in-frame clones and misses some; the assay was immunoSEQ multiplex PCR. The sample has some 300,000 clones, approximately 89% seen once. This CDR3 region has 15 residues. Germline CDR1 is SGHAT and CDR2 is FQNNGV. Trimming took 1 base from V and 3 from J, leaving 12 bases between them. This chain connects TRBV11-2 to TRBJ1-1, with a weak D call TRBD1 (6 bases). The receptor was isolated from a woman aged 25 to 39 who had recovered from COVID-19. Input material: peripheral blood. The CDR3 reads CASSLVTGRDTEAFF. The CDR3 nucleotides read TGTGCCAGCAGCTTAGTTACAGGGCGGGACACTGAAGCTTTCTTT. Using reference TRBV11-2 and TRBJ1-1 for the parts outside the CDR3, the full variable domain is EAGVAQSPRYKIIEKRQSVAFWCNPISGHATLYWYQQILGQGPKLLIQFQNNGVVDDSQLPKDRFSAERLKGVDSTLKIQPAKLEDSAVYLCASSLVTGRDTEAFFGQGTRLTVV.